What follows is one T cell receptor beta chain and its context. The antigen is not known. This sample was included in a study of cytomegalovirus exposure and HLA in healthy donors. Whole-study results and caveats: Most subjects had HLA-A and HLA-B alleles reportedly predicted accurately by TCR beta sequences. Researchers reported from a later analysis that most CMV-associated TCR beta chains appeared HLA-restricted. Another analysis was done later, and it associated 17,000 or so TCR beta sequences with HLA alleles at 0.05 false discovery rate. The listing of 150 to 200 TCR beta chains classed them as cytomegalovirus-associated.

The PCR had 60 Vbeta and 13 Jbeta primers. The protocol was immunoSEQ multiplex PCR, while the TCRdb copy is restricted to in-frame clones and leaves out a portion. The sample holds approximately 38,000 clones, around 82% seen once. Per germline, CDR1 MNHEY and CDR2 SVGAGI. The ends were cut back, 8 bases at V and 7 bases at J, with 10 bases in the middle. The CDR3 is 11 amino acids. The chain links TRBV6-5 to TRBJ2-3, with D hard to call. The origin of this receptor is a woman aged 18-35 years in good health and CMV-seropositive. What was sequenced was PBMCs. CDR3 sequence reads: CASSNSYTQYF. For the CDR3, the DNA is TGTGCCAGCTCCAATAGTTATACGCAGTATTTT.